This TCR beta chain derives from a study of molecular identifiers for immune sequencing clone quantification. General study points: The share of molecules held by clones above 20 RNA copies was over 97% in effector cells and under 1% in naive cells.

TCRdb passed the PCR reads through MiXCR, listing each CDR3 protein once. The sample yields 550,000 to 750,000 distinct CDR3 sequences, approximately 20% seen once. A word on this clonotype: Its specificity is unknown.

A CD8+CD4-CCR7+CD45RA+ phenotype served as the sorting definition for naive CD8 T cells. The CDR3 runs to 16 residues. J lost 2 bases, V lost 0 bases, and 3 bases had no gene match. Input material: naive CD8+ T cells from blood, with Jurkat cell RNA spiked in. Subset here: FACS-sorted CD8+CD4-CCR7+CD45RA+ naive T cells. The chain is built from TRBV12-3 or TRBV12-4 and TRBJ2-2; TRBD1 matches at 7 bases. This clonotype was sampled from a human donor in good health. Some libraries in this study had Jurkat cell RNA spiked in. The CDR3 loop reads CASSLADRSNTGELFF. Here the CDR3 DNA reads TGTGCCAGCAGTTTAGCGGACAGGAGCAACACCGGGGAGCTGTTTTTT.